Each of the 2 T cell receptor beta chains below was sequenced from the same sample in a study of shared clonotypes between healthy human individuals. Selected positively for CCR7 and CD45RO-negative, naive CD8 cells excluded terminally differentiated effector memory CD45RA+ cells. Measured with immunoSEQ multiplex PCR; TCRdb has only the in-frame clones, and not every one. This table has hundreds of thousands of clones, roughly nine tenths appearing once. Sequences were obtained from naive CD8+ T cells sorted from blood. The receptors originated from a young man in good health.

The chain recombines TRBV7-8 with TRBJ1-3, with 10 bases that match TRBD1. CDR3 length: 21 residues. Germline V gives CDR1 SGHVS, CDR2 FQNEAQ. V was pared by 2 bases and J by 1 base, with 17 bases of the junction left unmatched. The CDR3 protein is CASSLTRTGGSKSSSGNTIYF. In nucleotides, the CDR3 is TGTGCCAGCAGCTTAACTAGGACAGGGGGGAGTAAGAGTTCGTCTGGAAACACCATATATTTT. Variable domain in full (rest from reference TRBV7-8 and TRBJ1-3): GAGVSQSPRYKVAKRGQDVALRCDPISGHVSLFWYQQALGQGPEFLTYFQNEAQLDKSGLPSDRFFAERPEGSVSTLKIQRTQQEDSAVYLCASSLTRTGGSKSSSGNTIYFGEGSWLTVV.

The rearrangement uses TRBV4-3 and TRBJ1-2, with 8 bases lining up with TRBD1. J was trimmed by 3 bases and V by 1 base; bases with no gene match: 13. This CDR3 has 18 residues. Germline V gene data show CDR1 as LGHNA and CDR2 as YSLEER. In DNA, the CDR3 is TGCGCCAGCAGCCAAGGGGGCTCCTACAGGGGGACGGACTATGGCTACACCTTC. Protein sequence: CASSQGGSYRGTDYGYTF.